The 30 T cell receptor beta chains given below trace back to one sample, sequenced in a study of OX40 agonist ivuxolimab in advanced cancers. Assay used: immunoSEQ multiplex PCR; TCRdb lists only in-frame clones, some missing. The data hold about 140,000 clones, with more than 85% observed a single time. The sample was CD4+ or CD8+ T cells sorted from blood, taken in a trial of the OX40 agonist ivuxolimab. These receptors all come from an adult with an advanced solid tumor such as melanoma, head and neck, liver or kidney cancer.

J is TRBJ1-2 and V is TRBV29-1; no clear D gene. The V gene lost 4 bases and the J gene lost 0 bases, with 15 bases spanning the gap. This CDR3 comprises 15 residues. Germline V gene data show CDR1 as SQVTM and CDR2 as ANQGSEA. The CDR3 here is CSVGVDTSSNYGYTF. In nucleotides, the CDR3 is TGCAGCGTTGGGGTTGACACCAGCTCTAACTATGGCTACACCTTC.

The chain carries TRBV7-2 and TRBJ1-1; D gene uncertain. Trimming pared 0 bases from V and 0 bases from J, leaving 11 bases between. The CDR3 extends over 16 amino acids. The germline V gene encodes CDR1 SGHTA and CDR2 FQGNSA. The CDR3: CASSLAGGILNTEAFF. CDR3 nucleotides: TGTGCCAGCAGCTTAGCGGGAGGGATACTGAACACTGAAGCTTTCTTT.

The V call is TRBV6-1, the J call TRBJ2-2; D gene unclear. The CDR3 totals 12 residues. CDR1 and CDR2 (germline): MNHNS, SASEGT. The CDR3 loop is CSTQENTGELFF. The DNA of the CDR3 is TGTTCTACCCAGGAGAACACCGGGGAGCTGTTTTTT.

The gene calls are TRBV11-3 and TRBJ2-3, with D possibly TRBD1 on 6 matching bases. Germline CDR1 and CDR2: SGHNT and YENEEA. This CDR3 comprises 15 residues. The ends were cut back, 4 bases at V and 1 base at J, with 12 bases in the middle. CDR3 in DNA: TGTGCCAGCAGCTCAAGACAGGACCGCACAGATACGCAGTATTTT. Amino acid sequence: CASSSRQDRTDTQYF.

Written as DNA, the CDR3 is TGTGCCAGCAGTCCCGGACTAGCGGGGGGCCAAAAATATTTT. As protein: CASSPGLAGGQKYF. The chain joins TRBV27 to TRBJ2-3; the match to TRBD2 covers 14 bases. The CDR3 extends over 14 amino acids. Germline trimming cut 5 bases from V and 15 bases from J; bases unmatched to any gene: 10. Germline CDR1 MNHEY, CDR2 SMNVEV (reference sequence).

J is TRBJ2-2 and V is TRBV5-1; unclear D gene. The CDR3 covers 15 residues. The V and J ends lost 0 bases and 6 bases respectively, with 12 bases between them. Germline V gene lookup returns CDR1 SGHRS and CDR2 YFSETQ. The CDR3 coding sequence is TGCGCCAGCAGCTTGGTCCTTACCGACGCCGGGGAGCTGTTTTTT. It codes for CASSLVLTDAGELFF.

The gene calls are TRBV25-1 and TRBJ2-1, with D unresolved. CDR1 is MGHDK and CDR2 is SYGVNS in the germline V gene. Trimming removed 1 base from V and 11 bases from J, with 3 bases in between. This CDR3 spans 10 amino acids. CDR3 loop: CASSESKQFF. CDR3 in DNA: TGTGCCAGCAGTGAATCCAAGCAGTTCTTC.

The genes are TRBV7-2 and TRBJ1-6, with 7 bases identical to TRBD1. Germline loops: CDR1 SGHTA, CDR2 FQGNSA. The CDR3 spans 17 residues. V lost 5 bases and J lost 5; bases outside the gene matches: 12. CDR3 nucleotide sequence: TGTGCCAGCAGCCGACAGGGCCTCCTAACTGATAATTCACCCCTCCACTTT. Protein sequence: CASSRQGLLTDNSPLHF.

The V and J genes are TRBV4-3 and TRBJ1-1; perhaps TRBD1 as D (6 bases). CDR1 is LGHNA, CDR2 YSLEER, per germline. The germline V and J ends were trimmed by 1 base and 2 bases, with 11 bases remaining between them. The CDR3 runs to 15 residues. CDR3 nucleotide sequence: TGCGCCAGCAGCCAAGGAGGGGGGGGTAACACTGAAGCTTTCTTT. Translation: CASSQGGGGNTEAFF.

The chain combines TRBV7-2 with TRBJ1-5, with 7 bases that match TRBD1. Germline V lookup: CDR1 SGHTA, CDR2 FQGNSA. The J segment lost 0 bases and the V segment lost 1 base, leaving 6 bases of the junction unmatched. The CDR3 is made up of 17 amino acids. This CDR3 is CASSLGAGGFSNQPQHF. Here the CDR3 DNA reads TGTGCCAGCAGCTTAGGGGCAGGGGGGTTTAGCAATCAGCCCCAGCATTTT.

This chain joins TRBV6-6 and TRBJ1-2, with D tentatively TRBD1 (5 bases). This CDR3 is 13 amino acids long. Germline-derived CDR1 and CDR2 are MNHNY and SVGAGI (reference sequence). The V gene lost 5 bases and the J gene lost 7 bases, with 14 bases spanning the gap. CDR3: CASSPSGRGGYTF. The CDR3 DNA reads TGTGCCAGCAGTCCCTCAGGGAGAGGTGGCTACACCTTC.

The chain's CDR3 is CASSVATASGNTIYF. The CDR3, as DNA: TGTGCCAGCAGCGTAGCTACGGCCTCTGGAAACACCATATATTTT. V usage is TRBV9 and J usage is TRBJ1-3; D gene ambiguous. Germline loops: CDR1 SGDLS, CDR2 YYNGEE. V shed 0 bases and J shed 0 bases, with 7 bases lying between them. The CDR3 loop spans 15 amino acids.

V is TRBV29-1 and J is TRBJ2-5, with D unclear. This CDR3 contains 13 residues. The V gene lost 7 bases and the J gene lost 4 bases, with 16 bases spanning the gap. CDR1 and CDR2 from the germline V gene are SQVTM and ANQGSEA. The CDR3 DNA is TGCAGCGCAACGAGAGGTGTATCAGAGACCCAGTACTTC. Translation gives CSATRGVSETQYF. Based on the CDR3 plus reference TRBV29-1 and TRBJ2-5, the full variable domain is SAVISQKPSRDICQRGTSLTIQCQVDSQVTMMFWYRQQPGQSLTLIATANQGSEATYESGFVIDKFPISRPNLTFSTLTVSNMSPEDSSIYLCSATRGVSETQYFGPGTRLLVL.

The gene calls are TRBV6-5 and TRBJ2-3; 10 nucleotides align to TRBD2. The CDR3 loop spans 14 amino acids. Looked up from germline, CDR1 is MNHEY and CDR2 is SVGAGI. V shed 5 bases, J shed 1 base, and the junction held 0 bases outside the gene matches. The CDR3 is CASSLAGGTDTQYF. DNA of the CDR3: TGTGCCAGCAGTCTAGCGGGGGGCACAGATACGCAGTATTTT.

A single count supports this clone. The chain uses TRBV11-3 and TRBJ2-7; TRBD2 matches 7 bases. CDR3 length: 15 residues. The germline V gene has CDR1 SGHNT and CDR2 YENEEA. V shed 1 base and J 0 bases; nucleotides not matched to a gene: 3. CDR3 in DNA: TGTGCCAGCAGCTTAGCGGGAGGCTCCTCCTACGAGCAGTACTTC. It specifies CASSLAGGSSYEQYF.

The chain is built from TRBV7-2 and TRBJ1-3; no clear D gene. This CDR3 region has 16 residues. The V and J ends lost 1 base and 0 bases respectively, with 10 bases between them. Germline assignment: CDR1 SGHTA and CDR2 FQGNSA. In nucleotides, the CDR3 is TGTGCCAGCAGCTTAGGGGAGGGCCCCTCTGGAAACACCATATATTTT. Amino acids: CASSLGEGPSGNTIYF.

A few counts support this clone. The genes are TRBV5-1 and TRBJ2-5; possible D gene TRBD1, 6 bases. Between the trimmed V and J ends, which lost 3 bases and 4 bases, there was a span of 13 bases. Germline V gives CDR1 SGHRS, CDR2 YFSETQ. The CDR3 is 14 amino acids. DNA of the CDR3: TGCGCCAGCAGCTCGGGACAACCGGGAGAGACCCAGTACTTC. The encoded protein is CASSSGQPGETQYF.

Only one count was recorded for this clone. The CDR3 nucleotides read TGTGCCAGCAGCTTAGTCTCGACAGTCAATGAGCAGTTCTTC. It yields the protein CASSLVSTVNEQFF. The rearrangement uses TRBV7-2 and TRBJ2-1, with a tentative D call TRBD1 (5 bases). Germline values: CDR1 SGHTA, CDR2 FQGNSA. Trimming shortened V by 1 base and J by 6 bases, and 10 bases separated the two germline ends. This CDR3 spans 14 amino acids.

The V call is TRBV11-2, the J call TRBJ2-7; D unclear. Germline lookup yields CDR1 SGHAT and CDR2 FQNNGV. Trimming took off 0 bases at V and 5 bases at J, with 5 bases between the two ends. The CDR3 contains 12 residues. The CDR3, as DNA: TGTGCCAGCAGCTTAGACGGCCACGAGCAGTACTTC. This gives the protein CASSLDGHEQYF.

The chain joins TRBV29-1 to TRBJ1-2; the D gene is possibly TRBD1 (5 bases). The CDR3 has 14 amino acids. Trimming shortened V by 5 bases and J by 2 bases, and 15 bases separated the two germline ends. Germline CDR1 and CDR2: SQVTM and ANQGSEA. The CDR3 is CSVRGLLPNYGYTF. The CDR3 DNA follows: TGCAGCGTTCGGGGCCTATTACCGAACTATGGCTACACCTTC.

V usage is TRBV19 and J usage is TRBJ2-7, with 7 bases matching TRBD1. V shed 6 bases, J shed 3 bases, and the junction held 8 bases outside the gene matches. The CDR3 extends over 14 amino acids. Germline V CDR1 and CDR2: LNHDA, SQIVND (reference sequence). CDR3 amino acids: CASSPTGTVYEQYF. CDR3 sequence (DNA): TGTGCCAGTAGCCCAACCGGGACAGTCTACGAGCAGTACTTC.

CDR3 protein: CASSPDSNYGYTF. The CDR3 DNA reads as TGTGCCAGCAGCCCGGACAGTAACTATGGCTACACCTTC. The chain combines TRBV4-2 with TRBJ1-2, with a weak D call TRBD1 (6 bases). Germline V gives CDR1 LGHNA, CDR2 YNFKEQ. The CDR3 sequence is 13 residues long. V lost 4 bases and J 1 base, leaving 7 bases between the germline ends.

The CDR3 coding sequence is TGCGCCAGCAGCCGGGTGGGGACAGGGGTAAGGACTGAAGCTTTCTTT. Protein product: CASSRVGTGVRTEAFF. This rearrangement joins TRBV4-3 to TRBJ1-1, with 10 bases identical to TRBD1. V was clipped by 4 bases and J by 5 bases; unmatched bases: 10. There are 16 residues in the CDR3. CDR1 and CDR2 (germline): LGHNA, YSLEER.

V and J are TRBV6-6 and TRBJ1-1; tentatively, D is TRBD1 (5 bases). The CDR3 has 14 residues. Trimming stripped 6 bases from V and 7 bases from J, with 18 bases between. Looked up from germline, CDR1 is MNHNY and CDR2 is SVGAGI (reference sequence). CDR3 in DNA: TGTGCCAGCAGATCCCTCGAACGGGACGGTGAAGCTTTCTTT. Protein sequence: CASRSLERDGEAFF.

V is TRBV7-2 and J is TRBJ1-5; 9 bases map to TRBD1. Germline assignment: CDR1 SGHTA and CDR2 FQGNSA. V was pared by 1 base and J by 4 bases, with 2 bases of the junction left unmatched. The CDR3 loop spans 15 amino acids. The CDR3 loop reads CASSLGDRANQPQHF. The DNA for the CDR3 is TGTGCCAGCAGCTTAGGGGACAGGGCAAATCAGCCCCAGCATTTT.

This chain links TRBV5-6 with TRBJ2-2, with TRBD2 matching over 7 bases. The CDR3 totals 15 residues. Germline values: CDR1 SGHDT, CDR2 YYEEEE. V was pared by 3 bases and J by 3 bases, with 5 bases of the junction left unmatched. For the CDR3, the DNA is TGTGCCAGCAGCTCCCTAGCGGACGACACCGGGGAGCTGTTTTTT. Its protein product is CASSSLADDTGELFF.

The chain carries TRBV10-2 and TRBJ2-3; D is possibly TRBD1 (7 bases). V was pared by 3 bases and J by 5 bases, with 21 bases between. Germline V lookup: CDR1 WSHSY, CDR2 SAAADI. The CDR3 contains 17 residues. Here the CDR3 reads CASSEPGTARGIDTQYF. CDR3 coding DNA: TGCGCCAGCAGTGAACCCGGGACAGCCCGGGGGATAGATACGCAGTATTTT.

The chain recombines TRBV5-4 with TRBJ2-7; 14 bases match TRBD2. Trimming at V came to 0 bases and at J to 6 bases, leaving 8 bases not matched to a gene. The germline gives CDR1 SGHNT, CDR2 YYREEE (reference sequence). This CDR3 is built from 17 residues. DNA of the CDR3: TGTGCCAGCAGCTTGGGGGGTGGGACTAGCGGGAGATTCGAGCAGTACTTC. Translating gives CASSLGGGTSGRFEQYF.

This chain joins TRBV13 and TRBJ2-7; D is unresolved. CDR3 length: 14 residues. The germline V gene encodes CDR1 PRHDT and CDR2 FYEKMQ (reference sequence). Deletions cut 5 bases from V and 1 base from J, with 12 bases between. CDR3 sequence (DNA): TGTGCCAGCAGCCAAGGTGGCAGATCCTACGAGCAGTACTTC. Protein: CASSQGGRSYEQYF. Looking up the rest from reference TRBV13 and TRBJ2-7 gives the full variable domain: AAGVIQSPRHLIKEKRETATLKCYPIPRHDTVYWYQQGPGQDPQFLISFYEKMQSDKGSIPDRFSAQQFSDYHSELNMSSLELGDSALYFCASSQGGRSYEQYFGPGTRLTVT.

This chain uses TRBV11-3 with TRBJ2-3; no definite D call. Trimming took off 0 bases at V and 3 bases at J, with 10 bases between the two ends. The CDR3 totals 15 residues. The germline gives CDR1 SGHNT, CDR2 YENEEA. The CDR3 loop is CASSLEAPGTDTQYF. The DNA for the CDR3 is TGTGCCAGCAGCTTAGAAGCCCCCGGGACAGATACGCAGTATTTT.